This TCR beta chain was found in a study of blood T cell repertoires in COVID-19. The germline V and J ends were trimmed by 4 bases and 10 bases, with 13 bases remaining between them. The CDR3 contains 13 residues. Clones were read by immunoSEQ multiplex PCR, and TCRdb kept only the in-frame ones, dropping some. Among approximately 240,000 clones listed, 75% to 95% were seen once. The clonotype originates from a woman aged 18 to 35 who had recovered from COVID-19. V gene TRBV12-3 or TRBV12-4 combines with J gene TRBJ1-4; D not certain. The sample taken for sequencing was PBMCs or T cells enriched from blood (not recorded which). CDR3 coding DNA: TGTGCCAGCAGTTCGTCCGCCGAGGGAAAACTGTTTTTT. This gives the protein CASSSSAEGKLFF.